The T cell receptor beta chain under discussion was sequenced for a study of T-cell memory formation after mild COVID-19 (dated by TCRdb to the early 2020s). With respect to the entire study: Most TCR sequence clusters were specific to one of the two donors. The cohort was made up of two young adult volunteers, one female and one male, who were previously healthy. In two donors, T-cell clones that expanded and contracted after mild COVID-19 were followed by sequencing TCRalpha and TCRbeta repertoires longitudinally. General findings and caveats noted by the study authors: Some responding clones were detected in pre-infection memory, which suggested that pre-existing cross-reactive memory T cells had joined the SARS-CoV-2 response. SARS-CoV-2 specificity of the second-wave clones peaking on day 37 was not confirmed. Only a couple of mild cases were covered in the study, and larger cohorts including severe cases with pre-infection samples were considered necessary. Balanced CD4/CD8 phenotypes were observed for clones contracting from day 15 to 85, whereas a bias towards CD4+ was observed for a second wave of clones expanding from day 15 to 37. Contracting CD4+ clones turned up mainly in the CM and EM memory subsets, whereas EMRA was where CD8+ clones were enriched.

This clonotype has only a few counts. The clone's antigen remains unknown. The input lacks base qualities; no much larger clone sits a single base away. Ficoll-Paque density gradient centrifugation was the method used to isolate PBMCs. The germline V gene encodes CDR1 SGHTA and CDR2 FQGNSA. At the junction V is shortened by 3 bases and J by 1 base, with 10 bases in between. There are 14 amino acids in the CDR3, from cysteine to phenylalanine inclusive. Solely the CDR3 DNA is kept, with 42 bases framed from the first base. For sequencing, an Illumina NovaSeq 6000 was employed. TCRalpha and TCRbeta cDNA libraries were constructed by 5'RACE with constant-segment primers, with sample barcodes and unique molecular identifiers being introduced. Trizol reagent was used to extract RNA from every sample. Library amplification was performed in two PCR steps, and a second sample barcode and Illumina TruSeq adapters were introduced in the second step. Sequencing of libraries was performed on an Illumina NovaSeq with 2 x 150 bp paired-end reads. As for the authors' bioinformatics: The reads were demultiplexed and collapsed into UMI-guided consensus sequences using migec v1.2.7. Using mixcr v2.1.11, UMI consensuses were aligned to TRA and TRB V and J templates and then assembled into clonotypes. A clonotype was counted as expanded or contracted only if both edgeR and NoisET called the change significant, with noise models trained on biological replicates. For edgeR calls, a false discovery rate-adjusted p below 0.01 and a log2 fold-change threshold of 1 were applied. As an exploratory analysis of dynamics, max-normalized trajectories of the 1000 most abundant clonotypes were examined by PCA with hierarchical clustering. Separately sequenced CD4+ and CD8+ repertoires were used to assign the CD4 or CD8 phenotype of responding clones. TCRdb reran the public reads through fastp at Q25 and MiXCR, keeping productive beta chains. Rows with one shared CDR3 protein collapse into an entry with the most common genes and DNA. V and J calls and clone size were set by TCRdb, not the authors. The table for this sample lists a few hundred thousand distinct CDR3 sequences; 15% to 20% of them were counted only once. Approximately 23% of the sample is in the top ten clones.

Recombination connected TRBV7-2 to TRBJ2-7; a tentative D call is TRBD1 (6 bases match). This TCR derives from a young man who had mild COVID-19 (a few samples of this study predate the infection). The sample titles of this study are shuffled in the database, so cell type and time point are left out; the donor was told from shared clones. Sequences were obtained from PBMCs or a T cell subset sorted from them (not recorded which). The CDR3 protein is CASSFGQGSYEQYF. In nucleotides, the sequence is TGTGCCAGCAGCTTTGGGCAGGGGTCCTACGAGCAGTACTTC.